The clone carrying this TCR beta chain was recorded once. The data were taken from a study of shared clonotypes between healthy human individuals. CDR1 and CDR2 (germline): SGHNT, YYREEE (reference sequence). Unmatched junction bases numbered 5, after V lost 3 bases and J lost 1 base. This CDR3 is built from 15 residues. Here immunoSEQ multiplex PCR was the method, and the copy in TCRdb shows in-frame clones only, minus some. The table has roughly 1.4 million clones, around 98.5% seen once. The source is a man aged 25 to 40 in good health. The material sequenced was naive CD4+ T cells sorted from blood. Subset indicated: CD45RA+ positively selected. This chain uses TRBV5-4 with TRBJ2-7, with 9 bases matching TRBD2. The CDR3 protein is CASSSGGLASYEQYF. The CDR3 DNA reads as TGTGCCAGCAGCTCGGGGGGACTAGCTTCCTACGAGCAGTACTTC. Variable domain in full (rest from reference TRBV5-4 and TRBJ2-7): ETGVTQSPTHLIKTRGQQVTLRCSSQSGHNTVSWYQQALGQGPQFIFQYYREEENGRGNFPPRFSGLQFPNYSSELNVNALELDDSALYLCASSSGGLASYEQYFGPGTRLTVT.